This T cell receptor (beta chain) is drawn from a study of T cells in Graves' hyperthyroidism and ophthalmopathy. For the study at large: Peripheral blood specimens were obtained at initial diagnosis, prior to any treatment.

Per the germline V gene, CDR1 is MNHNS and CDR2 is SASEGT. V lost 4 bases, J lost 1 base, and 7 bases stayed unmatched. The length of the CDR3 is 15 residues. Clinical symptoms, serum thyroxine and TRAb, thyroid ultrasound and orbital computed tomography together formed the diagnostic basis. Researchers took RNA transcripts and amplified the TCR beta CDR3 regions from them. First-round RT-PCR of the TCR CDR3 relied on the HTBI primer set. TCRdb processed the multiplex PCR reads anew with MiXCR; each CDR3 protein has one entry. There are 700,000 or so distinct CDR3 sequences in the sample; around 13% occur only once, and approximately 13% lies in the top ten. General study findings and limits: Blood samples included most of the expanded thyroid clonotypes exceeding 0.001.

Notes on this clonotype: The antigen remains undetermined.

This clonotype was obtained from a woman between 50 and 59 years old with Graves' ophthalmopathy. This sequence joins TRBV6-1 and TRBJ2-7; 7 bases are a match to TRBD2. What was sequenced was blood. The CDR3 reads CASSVGGRVSYEQYF. For the CDR3, the DNA is TGTGCCAGCAGTGTTGGCGGGAGAGTATCCTACGAGCAGTACTTC.